The T cell receptor (beta chain) described here comes from a study of naive and memory T cell subsets. Regarding the study as a whole: In naive cells, over 95% of TCR sequences were seen only once.

Trimming cost V 2 bases and J 4 bases, with 9 bases left between them. The CDR3 is 14 amino acids. CDR1 is MNHEY, CDR2 SVGAGI, per germline. The beta constant-region primer was an equimolar mix of two oligonucleotides covering TRBC1 and TRBC2. Four rounds of PCR amplified the ligated cDNA using nested alpha and beta constant-region primers plus SP2. An oligonucleotide with the SP2 primer and a 12-nucleotide UMI was ligated to the cDNA 3' end. TCRdb recomputed calls from the UMI-ligation and nested PCR reads with MiXCR, one row per CDR3 protein. The table lists tens of thousands of distinct CDR3 sequences, 18% of them singletons, with around 3.4% in the top ten. Cells stained for CD3, CD4, CD8, CD45RA, CD27 and viability were sorted into four CD45RA/CD27 subsets. Sorting gates: effector memory CD45RA-CD27-, EMRA CD45RA+CD27-. This clonotype showed up just a few times. The antigen is unknown.

Material for sequencing was effector memory CD4+ T cells from blood. Subset of the sample: effector memory, CD45RA- CD27-. The V and J genes are TRBV6-5 and TRBJ1-5; D is ambiguous. This clonotype originated in a human donor in good health. In DNA form, the CDR3 reads TGTGCCAGCAGTTACGGGCAGAGAAATCAGCCCCAGCATTTT. Encoded protein: CASSYGQRNQPQHF.